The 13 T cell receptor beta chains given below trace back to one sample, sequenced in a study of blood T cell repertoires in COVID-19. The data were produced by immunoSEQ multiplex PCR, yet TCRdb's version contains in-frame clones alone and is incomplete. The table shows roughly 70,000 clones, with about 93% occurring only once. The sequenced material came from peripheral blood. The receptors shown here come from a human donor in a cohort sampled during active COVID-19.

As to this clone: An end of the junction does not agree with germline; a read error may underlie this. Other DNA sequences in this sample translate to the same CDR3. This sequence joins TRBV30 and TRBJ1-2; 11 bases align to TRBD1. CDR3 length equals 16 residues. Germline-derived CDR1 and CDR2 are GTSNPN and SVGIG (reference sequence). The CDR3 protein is CAWSVLGQGASYGYTF. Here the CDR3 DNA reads TGCGCCTGGAGTGTACTCGGACAGGGGGCTAGCTATGGCTACACCTTC.

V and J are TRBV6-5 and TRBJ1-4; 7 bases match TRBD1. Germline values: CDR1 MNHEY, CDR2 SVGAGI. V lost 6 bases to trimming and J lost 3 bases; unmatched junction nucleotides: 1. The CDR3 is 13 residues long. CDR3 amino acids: CASSGTANEKLFF. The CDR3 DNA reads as TGTGCCAGCAGCGGGACAGCTAATGAAAAACTGTTTTTT.

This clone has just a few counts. The CDR3 protein is CASSLRRTGNFNGYTF. Here the CDR3 DNA reads TGCGCCAGCAGCCTACGGCGGACAGGGAACTTTAATGGCTACACCTTC. The V call is TRBV5-1, the J call TRBJ1-2; TRBD1 matches at 8 bases. The CDR3 sequence is 16 residues long. The germline V gene has CDR1 SGHRS and CDR2 YFSETQ. V lost 4 bases, J lost 6 bases, and 14 bases stayed unmatched.

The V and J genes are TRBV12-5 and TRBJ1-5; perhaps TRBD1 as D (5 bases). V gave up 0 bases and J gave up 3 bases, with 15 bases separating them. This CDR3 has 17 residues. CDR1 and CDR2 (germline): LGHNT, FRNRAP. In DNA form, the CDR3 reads TGTGCTAGTGGTTTGGTAGGTTCCGGGGGATTCAATCAGCCCCAGCATTTT. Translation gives CASGLVGSGGFNQPQHF.

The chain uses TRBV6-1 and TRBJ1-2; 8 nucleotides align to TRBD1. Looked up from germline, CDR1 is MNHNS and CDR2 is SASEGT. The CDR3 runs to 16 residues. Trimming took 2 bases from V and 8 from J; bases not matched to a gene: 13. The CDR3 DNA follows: TGTGCCAGCAGTGAACCGGACAGGGAAAGGTCCGAGGGCTACACCTTC. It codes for CASSEPDRERSEGYTF.

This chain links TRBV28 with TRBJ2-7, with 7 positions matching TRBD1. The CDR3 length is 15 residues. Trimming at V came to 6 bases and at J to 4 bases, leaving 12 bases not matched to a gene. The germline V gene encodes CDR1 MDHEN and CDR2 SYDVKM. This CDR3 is CASSLTRDRGYEQYF. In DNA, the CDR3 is TGTGCCAGCAGCCTTACCCGGGACAGAGGTTACGAGCAGTACTTC.

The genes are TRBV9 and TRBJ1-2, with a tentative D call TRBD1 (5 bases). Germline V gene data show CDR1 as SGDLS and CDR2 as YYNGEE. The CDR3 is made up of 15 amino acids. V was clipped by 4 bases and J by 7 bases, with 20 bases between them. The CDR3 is CASSSTDPGLAGYTF. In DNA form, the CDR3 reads TGTGCCAGCAGCTCTACCGATCCAGGGTTAGCTGGCTACACCTTC.

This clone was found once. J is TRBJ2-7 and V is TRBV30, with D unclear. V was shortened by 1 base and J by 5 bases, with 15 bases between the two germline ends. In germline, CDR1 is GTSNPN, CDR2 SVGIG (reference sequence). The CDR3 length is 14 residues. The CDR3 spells CAWSGGPGNDEQYF. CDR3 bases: TGTGCCTGGAGTGGCGGCCCGGGTAACGACGAGCAGTACTTC.

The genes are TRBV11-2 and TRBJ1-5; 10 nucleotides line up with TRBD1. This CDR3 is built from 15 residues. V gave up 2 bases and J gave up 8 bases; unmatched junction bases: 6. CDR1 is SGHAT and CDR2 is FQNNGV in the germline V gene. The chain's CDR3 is CASSLSWDRGKPQHF. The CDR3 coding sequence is TGTGCCAGCAGCTTATCGTGGGACAGGGGTAAGCCCCAGCATTTT.

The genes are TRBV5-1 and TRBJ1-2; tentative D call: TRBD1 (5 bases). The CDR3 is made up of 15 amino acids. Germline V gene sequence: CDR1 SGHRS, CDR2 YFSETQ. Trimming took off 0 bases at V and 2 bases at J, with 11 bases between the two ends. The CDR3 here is CASSLAGYPNYGYTF. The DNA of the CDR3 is TGCGCCAGCAGCTTGGCAGGGTACCCCAACTATGGCTACACCTTC.

Here the CDR3 DNA reads TGTGCCAGCAGCCTTGTACAGTCTGGGGCCAACGTCCTGACTTTC. Translating gives CASSLVQSGANVLTF. The J gene is TRBJ2-6, the V gene TRBV9, with D hard to call. From germline, CDR1 is SGDLS and CDR2 YYNGEE. Deletions cut 4 bases from V and 1 base from J, with 9 bases between. The CDR3 is 15 amino acids.

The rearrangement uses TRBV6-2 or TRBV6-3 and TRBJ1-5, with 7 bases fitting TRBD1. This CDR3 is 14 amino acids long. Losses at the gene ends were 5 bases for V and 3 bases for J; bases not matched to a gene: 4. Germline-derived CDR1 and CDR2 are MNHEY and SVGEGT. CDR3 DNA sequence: TGTGCCAGCAGTGCGGGACAGTTCAATCAGCCCCAGCATTTT. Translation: CASSAGQFNQPQHF.

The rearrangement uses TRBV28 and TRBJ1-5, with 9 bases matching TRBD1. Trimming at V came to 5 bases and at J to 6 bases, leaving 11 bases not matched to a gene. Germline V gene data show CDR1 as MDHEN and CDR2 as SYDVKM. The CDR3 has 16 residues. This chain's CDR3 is CASSDPGQGPSQPQHF. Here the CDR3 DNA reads TGTGCCAGCAGTGATCCGGGACAGGGTCCCAGTCAGCCCCAGCATTTT.